These 7 T cell receptor beta chains were sequenced from one sample in a study of T-cell reconstitution after alpha-beta-depleted transplantation in children. A TCRbeta library incorporating unique molecular identifiers was prepared. TCRdb fed the PCR reads into MiXCR, producing one record per CDR3 protein. This sample has around 500,000 distinct CDR3 sequences, with under 25% found just once. Sequenced here: PBMCs, mostly from graft donor cells, sampled 360 days after TCRalphabeta/CD19-depleted stem cell transplant. The source is a boy in the first two years of life who had a stem cell transplant for acute myeloid leukemia, so the T cells may come from the graft donor.

The CDR3 loop is CASSYSYSGDIYNEQFF. For the CDR3, the DNA is TGTGCCAGCAGTTACTCTTATTCAGGGGACATCTACAATGAGCAGTTCTTC. The rearrangement links TRBV6-2 or TRBV6-3 to TRBJ2-1; TRBD1 might be the D (6 bases). The germline V gene encodes CDR1 MNHEY and CDR2 SVGEGT. The V and J ends lost 0 bases and 3 bases respectively, with 15 bases between them. The CDR3 sequence is 17 residues long.

This clonotype appeared many times. The chain links TRBV29-1 to TRBJ1-1, with a possible D match to TRBD1 (5 bases). Trimming shortened V by 4 bases and J by 10 bases, and 13 bases separated the two germline ends. The germline V gene has CDR1 SQVTM and CDR2 ANQGSEA. The CDR3 contains 11 residues. In DNA, the CDR3 is TGCAGCGTTGTCGTGGGGCGTCGAGCTTTCTTT. Amino acid sequence: CSVVVGRRAFF.

This clonotype has at least ten counts. The rearrangement joins TRBV6-5 to TRBJ2-5; 10 bases line up with TRBD2. Unmatched junction bases numbered 7, after V lost 5 bases and J lost 4 bases. The CDR3 has 15 amino acids. Germline CDR1 is MNHEY and CDR2 is SVGAGI. In DNA form, the CDR3 reads TGTGCCAGCAGTAACGAGCGGGGGGGAGGAGAGACCCAGTACTTC. The encoded protein is CASSNERGGGETQYF.

This clonotype was observed a handful of times. The genes are TRBV10-1 and TRBJ2-1, with TRBD2 as a possible D gene (5 bases). This CDR3 region has 13 residues. The germline CDR1 and CDR2 sequences are WNHNN and SYGVQD (reference sequence). V was shortened by 4 bases and J by 8 bases, with 12 bases between the two germline ends. The CDR3 region is CASSVRGADEQFF. In DNA form, the CDR3 reads TGCGCCAGCAGTGTCCGGGGTGCGGATGAGCAGTTCTTC.

This chain links TRBV20-1 with TRBJ1-5; D call uncertain. CDR1 and CDR2 (germline): DFQATT, SNEGSKA (reference sequence). This CDR3 spans 13 amino acids. V was trimmed by 4 bases and J by 7 bases, leaving 14 bases between them. The CDR3 coding sequence is TGCAGTGCTAAGATTCGGGGTAAACAGCCCCAGCATTTT. Translated, it gives CSAKIRGKQPQHF.

Only a few counts were recorded for this clonotype. The chain uses TRBV20-1 and TRBJ2-7, with TRBD2 matching over 8 bases. Germline loops: CDR1 DFQATT, CDR2 SNEGSKA (reference sequence). CDR3 size: 16 residues. The CDR3 region has the DNA TGCTGTGCTAGAGATGCCGGGACTAGTCGGTCCTACGAGCAGTACGTC. Translating gives CCARDAGTSRSYEQYV.

This clonotype was detected only a few times. J is TRBJ2-2 and V is TRBV15, with TRBD2 matching over 10 bases. Germline values: CDR1 LNHNV, CDR2 YYDKDF (reference sequence). There are 15 residues in the CDR3. Trimming cost V 5 bases and J 3 bases; bases outside gene matches: 3. The CDR3 region has the DNA TGTGCCACCAGCCTCGGACTAGCGGACACCGGGGAGCTGTTTTTT. It translates to CATSLGLADTGELFF.